This T cell receptor (beta chain) was observed in a study of Tregs in tolerant kidney transplant recipients. Study summary: Mixed chimerism was transient after nonmyeloablative marrow transplants from related graft donors. Study results and limitations: Changing PCR primers prevented nucleotide comparison between some patients' samples.

Germline CDR1 reads MGHRA; CDR2 reads YSYEKL. With 1 base removed from V and 5 bases from J, the gap between germline ends came to 14 bases. The CDR3 spans 15 residues. Measured with immunoSEQ multiplex PCR; TCRdb has only the in-frame clones, and not every one. The sample contains about 83,000 clones, roughly 98% of which appear only once. This clone appeared a single time. Its antigen is unknown. The chain links TRBV4-1 to TRBJ1-1; D unclear. This specimen consisted of CD4+ T cells from blood, obtained before the transplant. This TCR came from a human donor who received a combined kidney and bone marrow transplant. The CDR3 is CASSQAPTERTEAFF. CDR3 nucleotides: TGCGCCAGCAGCCAAGCTCCAACGGAGCGGACTGAAGCTTTCTTT.